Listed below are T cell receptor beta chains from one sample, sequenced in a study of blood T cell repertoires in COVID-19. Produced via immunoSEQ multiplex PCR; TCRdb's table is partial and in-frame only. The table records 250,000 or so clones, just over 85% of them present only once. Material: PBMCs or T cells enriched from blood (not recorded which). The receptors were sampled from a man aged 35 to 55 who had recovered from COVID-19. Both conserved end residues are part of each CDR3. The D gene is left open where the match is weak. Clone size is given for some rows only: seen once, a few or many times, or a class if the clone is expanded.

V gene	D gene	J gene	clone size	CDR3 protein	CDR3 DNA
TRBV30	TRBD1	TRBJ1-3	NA	CAWWDRGQSGNTIYF	TGTGCCTGGTGGGACAGGGGTCAATCTGGAAACACCATATATTTT
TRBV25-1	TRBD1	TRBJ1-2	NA	CASSAGTGVYGYTF	TGTGCCAGCAGTGCCGGGACAGGGGTCTATGGCTACACCTTC
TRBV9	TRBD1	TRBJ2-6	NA	CASSDDRGSILTF	TGTGCCAGCAGCGATGACAGGGGGTCCATTTTGACTTTC
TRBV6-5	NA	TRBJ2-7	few	CASSYRGDGTYEQYF	TGTGCCAGCAGTTATCGCGGGGACGGCACCTACGAGCAGTACTTC
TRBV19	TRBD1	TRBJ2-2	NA	CASKLPGGIASTGELFF	TGTGCCAGTAAGCTCCCAGGGGGCATCGCCTCCACCGGGGAGCTGTTTTTT
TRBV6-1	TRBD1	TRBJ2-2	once	CASSEPTGTGAELFF	TGTGCCAGCAGTGAACCGACCGGGACAGGGGCGGAGCTGTTTTTT
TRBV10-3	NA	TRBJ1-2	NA	CAIRPRANYGYTF	TGTGCCATCCGCCCGAGAGCTAACTATGGCTACACCTTC
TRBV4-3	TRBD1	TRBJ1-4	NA	CASSQDRLRTGSNEKLFF	TGCGCCAGCAGCCAAGATCGGTTAAGGACAGGTTCTAATGAAAAACTGTTTTTT
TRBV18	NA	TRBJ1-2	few	CASSPSGGAYGYTF	TGTGCCAGCTCACCGTCTGGGGGGGCCTATGGCTACACCTTC
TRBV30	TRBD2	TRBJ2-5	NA	CAWSRLAGETQYF	TGTGCCTGGAGTAGGCTAGCGGGAGAGACCCAGTACTTC
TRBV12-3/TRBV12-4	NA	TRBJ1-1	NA	CASSLWRNTEAFF	TGTGCCAGCAGTTTATGGAGGAACACTGAAGCTTTCTTT
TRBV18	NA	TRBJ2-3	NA	CASSPPDSRTIDTQYF	TGTGCCAGCTCACCACCGGACTCCCGAACCATAGATACGCAGTATTTT
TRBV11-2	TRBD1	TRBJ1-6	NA	CASSSQGGSGSPLHF	TGTGCCAGCAGCTCTCAGGGGGGCTCGGGTTCACCCCTCCACTTT
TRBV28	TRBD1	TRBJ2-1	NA	CASNNRDRGINEQFF	TGTGCCAGCAATAATCGGGACAGGGGGATCAATGAGCAGTTCTTC
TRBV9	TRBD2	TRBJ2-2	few	CASSVGARGGTGELFF	TGTGCCAGCAGCGTAGGTGCCCGGGGGGGCACCGGGGAGCTGTTTTTT
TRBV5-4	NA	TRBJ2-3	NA	CASSLGGGLDPADTQYF	TGTGCCAGCAGCTTAGGAGGGGGCCTAGATCCAGCAGATACGCAGTATTTT
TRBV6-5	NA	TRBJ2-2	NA	CASRYQAGELFF	TGTGCCAGCAGATATCAGGCCGGGGAGCTGTTTTTT
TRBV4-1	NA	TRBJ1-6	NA	CASSQLNTRDKNRNSPLHF	TGCGCCAGCAGCCAACTAAACACCCGGGACAAAAATCGTAATTCACCCCTCCACTTT
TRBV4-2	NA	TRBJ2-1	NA	CASSQVGGWNEQFF	TGTGCCAGCAGCCAAGTGGGAGGTTGGAATGAGCAGTTCTTC
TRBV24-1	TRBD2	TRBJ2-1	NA	CATSEAGRDEQFF	TGTGCCACCAGTGAGGCAGGGAGGGATGAGCAGTTCTTC
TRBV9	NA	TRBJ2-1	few	CASSADSNEQFF	TGTGCCAGTTCGGCAGACAGTAATGAGCAGTTCTTC
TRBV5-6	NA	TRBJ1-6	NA	CASSLDHRRGNSPLHF	TGTGCCAGCAGCTTGGACCACCGACGGGGGAATTCACCCCTCCACTTT
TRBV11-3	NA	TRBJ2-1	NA	CASSLDPGRENEQFF	TGTGCCAGCAGCTTAGATCCGGGGAGAGAGAATGAGCAGTTCTTC
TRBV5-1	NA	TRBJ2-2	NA	CASSPSGTNTGELFF	TGCGCCAGCAGCCCGAGCGGGACAAACACCGGGGAGCTGTTTTTT
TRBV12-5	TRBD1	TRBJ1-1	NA	CASGLDTLPQGVTEAFF	TGTGCTAGTGGTTTGGACACCCTCCCTCAGGGGGTCACTGAAGCTTTCTTT
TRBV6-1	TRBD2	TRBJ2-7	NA	CASSEGPSRAGYEQYF	TGTGCCAGCAGTGAAGGGCCTAGCCGAGCGGGGTACGAGCAGTACTTC
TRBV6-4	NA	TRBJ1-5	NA	CASSFILPQHF	TGTGCCAGCAGTTTTATCCTACCCCAGCATTTT
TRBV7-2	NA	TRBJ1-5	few	CASSLAGGNQPQHF	TGTGCCAGCAGCTTAGCAGGGGGCAATCAGCCCCAGCATTTT
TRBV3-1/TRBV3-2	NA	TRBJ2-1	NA	CASSQSNNEQFF	TGTGCCAGCAGCCAGAGTAACAATGAGCAGTTCTTC
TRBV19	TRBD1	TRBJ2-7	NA	CASSPGTVSYEQYF	TGTGCCAGTAGTCCAGGGACAGTGTCCTACGAGCAGTACTTC
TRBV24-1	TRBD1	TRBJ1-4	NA	CATSERTGGTNEKLFF	TGTGCCACCAGTGAGCGTACAGGGGGGACTAATGAAAAACTGTTTTTT
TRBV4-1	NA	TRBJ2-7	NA	CASSPYVEAEQYF	TGCGCCAGCAGCCCGTATGTGGAGGCCGAGCAGTACTTC
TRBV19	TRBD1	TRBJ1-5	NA	CASSPRDRDDQPQHF	TGTGCCAGTAGCCCCCGGGACAGGGATGATCAGCCCCAGCATTTT
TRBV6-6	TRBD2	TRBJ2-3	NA	CASDTAGGADTQYF	TGTGCCAGCGATACAGCGGGAGGGGCAGATACGCAGTATTTT
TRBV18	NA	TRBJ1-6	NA	CASSPTRDTNSPLHF	TGTGCCAGCTCACCGACCCGGGACACCAATTCACCCCTCCACTTT
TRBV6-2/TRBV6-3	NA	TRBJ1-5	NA	CASSLDSGNQPQHF	TGTGCCAGCAGCCTTGACAGCGGCAATCAGCCCCAGCATTTT
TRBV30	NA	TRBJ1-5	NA	CAWSVSVGSNQPQHF	TGTGCCTGGAGTGTATCGGTTGGTAGCAATCAGCCCCAGCATTTT
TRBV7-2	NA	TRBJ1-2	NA	CASSTGNSYGYTF	TGTGCCAGCAGCACAGGGAACAGCTATGGCTACACCTTC
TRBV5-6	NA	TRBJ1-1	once	CASSLGWSGDTEAFF	TGTGCCAGCAGCTTGGGTTGGTCGGGGGACACTGAAGCTTTCTTT
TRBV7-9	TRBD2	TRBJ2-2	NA	CASSKGTTETGELFF	TGTGCCAGCAGCAAGGGGACTACAGAGACCGGGGAGCTGTTTTTT
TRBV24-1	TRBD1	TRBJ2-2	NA	CATSDLPRQGVTGELFF	TGTGCCACCAGTGATTTGCCACGACAGGGGGTAACCGGGGAGCTGTTTTTT
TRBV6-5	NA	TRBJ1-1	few	CASSPPGGLNTEAFF	TGTGCCAGCAGTCCCCCGGGGGGCCTGAACACTGAAGCTTTCTTT
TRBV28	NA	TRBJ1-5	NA	CASSKRGGSNQPQHF	TGTGCCAGCAGCAAAAGGGGGGGCAGCAATCAGCCCCAGCATTTT
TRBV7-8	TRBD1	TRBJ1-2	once	CASRLTGGGGYTF	TGTGCCAGCCGCCTGACAGGGGGCGGTGGCTACACCTTC
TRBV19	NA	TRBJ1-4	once	CASSIGGQEGEKLFF	TGTGCCAGTAGTATCGGAGGGCAGGAGGGGGAAAAACTGTTTTTT
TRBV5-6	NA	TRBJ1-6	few	CASSGQTGDNSPLHF	TGTGCCAGCAGCGGACAGACAGGTGATAATTCACCCCTCCACTTT
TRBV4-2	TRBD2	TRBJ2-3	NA	CASSQRLAGGRTDTQYF	TGTGCCAGCAGCCAGAGGCTAGCGGGGGGGCGTACAGATACGCAGTATTTT
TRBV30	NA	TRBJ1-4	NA	CAWELQGGDEKLFF	TGTGCCTGGGAGTTACAGGGAGGGGACGAAAAACTGTTTTTT
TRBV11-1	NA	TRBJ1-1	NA	CASSSSIQGRITEAFF	TGTGCCAGCAGCTCCTCGATTCAGGGAAGGATCACTGAAGCTTTCTTT
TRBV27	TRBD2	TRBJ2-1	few	CASSSLLAGGYNEQFF	TGTGCCAGCAGTTCCTTACTAGCGGGAGGCTACAATGAGCAGTTCTTC
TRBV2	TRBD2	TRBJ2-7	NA	CASNVAGVGEQYF	TGTGCCAGCAACGTAGCGGGAGTAGGCGAGCAGTACTTC